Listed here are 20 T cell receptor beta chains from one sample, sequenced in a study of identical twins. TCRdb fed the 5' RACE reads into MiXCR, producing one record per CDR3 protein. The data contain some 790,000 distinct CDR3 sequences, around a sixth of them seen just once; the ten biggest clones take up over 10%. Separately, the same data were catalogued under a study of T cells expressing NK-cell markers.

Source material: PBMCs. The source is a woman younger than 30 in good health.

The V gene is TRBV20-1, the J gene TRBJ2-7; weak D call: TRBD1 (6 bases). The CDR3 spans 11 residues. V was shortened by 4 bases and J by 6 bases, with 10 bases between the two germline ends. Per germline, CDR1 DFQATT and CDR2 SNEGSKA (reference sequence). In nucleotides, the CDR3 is TGCAGTGCTATCGACAGGTTCGAGCAGTACTTC. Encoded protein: CSAIDRFEQYF.

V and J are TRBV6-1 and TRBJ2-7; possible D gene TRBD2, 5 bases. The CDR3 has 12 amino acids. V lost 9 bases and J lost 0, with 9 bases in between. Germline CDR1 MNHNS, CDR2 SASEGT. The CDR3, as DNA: TGTGCCAGTAGGGAGAGCTCCTACGAGCAGTACTTC. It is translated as CASRESSYEQYF.

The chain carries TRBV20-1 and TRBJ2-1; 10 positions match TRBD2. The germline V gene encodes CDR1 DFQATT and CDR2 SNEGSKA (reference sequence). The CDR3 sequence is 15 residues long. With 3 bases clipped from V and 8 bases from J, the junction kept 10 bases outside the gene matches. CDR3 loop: CSASQRGGLVYEQFF. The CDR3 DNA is TGCAGTGCTAGCCAGCGGGGGGGACTAGTTTATGAGCAGTTCTTC.

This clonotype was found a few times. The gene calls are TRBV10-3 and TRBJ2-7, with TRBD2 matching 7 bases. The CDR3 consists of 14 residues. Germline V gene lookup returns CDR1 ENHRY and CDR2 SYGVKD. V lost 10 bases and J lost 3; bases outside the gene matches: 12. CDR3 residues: CATQASGPFYEQYF. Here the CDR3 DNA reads TGTGCCACGCAGGCTAGCGGACCTTTCTACGAGCAGTACTTC.

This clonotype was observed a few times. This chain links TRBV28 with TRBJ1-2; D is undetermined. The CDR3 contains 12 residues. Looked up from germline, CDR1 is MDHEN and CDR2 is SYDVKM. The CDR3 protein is CAARLREGGYTF. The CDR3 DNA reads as TGTGCTGCCAGGCTTCGGGAAGGTGGCTACACCTTC.

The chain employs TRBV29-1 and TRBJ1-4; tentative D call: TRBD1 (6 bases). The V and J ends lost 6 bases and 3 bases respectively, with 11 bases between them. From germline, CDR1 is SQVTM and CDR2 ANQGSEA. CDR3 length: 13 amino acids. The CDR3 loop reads CSVVDRSNEKLFF. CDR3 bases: TGCAGCGTGGTGGACAGATCTAATGAAAAACTGTTTTTT.

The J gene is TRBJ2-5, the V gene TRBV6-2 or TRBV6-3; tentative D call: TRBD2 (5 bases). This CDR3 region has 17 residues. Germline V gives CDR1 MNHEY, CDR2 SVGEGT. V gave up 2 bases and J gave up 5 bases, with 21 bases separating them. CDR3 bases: TGTGCCAGCAGTTACACACCCCAGCGGAGAGGGAAGGAGACCCAGTACTTC. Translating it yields CASSYTPQRRGKETQYF.

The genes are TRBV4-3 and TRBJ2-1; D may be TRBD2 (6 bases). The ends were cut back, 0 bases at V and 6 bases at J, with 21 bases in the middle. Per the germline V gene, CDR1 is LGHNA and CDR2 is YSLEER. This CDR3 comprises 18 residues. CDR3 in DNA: TGCGCCAGCAGCCAAGAGGGCCATGGAGGGGATTGGGGCAATGAGCAGTTCTTC. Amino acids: CASSQEGHGGDWGNEQFF.

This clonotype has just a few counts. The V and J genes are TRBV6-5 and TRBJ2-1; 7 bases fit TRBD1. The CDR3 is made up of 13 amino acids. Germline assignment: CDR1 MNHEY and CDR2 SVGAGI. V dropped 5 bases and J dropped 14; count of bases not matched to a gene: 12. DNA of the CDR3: TGTGCCAGCAGTAACACAGGGGAGTCTAGAAAGTTCTTC. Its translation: CASSNTGESRKFF.

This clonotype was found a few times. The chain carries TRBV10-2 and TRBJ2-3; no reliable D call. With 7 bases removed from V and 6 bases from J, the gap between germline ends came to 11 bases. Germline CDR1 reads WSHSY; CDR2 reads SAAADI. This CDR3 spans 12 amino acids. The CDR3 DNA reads TGCGCCAGCACCATATTCGGGGATACGCAGTATTTT. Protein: CASTIFGDTQYF.

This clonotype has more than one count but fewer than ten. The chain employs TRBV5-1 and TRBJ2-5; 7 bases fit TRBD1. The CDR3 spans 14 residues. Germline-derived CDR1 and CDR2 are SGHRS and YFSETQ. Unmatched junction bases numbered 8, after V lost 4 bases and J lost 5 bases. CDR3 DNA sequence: TGCGCCAGCAGCCTAAGACAGGGCCGGGAGACCCAGTACTTC. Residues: CASSLRQGRETQYF.

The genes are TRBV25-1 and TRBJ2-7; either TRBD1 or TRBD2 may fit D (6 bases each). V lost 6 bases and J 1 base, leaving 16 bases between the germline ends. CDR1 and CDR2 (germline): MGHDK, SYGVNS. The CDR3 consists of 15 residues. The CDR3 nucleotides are TGTGCCAGCAGAGCGGAGGGGGGCCGATCCTACGAGCAGTACTTC. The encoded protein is CASRAEGGRSYEQYF.

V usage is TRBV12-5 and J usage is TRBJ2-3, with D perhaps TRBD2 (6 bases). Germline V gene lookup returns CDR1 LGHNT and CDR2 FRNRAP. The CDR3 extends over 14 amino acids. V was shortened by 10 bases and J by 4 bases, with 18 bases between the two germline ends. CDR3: CATLIGSLADTQYF. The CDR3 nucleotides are TGTGCTACCCTAATCGGGAGTCTTGCAGATACGCAGTATTTT.

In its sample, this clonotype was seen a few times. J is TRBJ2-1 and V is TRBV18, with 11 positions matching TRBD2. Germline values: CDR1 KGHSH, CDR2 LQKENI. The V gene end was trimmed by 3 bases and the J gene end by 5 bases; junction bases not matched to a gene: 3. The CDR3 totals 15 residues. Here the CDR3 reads CASSPRLAGNNEQFF. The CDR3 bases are TGTGCCAGCTCACCTCGACTAGCGGGAAACAATGAGCAGTTCTTC. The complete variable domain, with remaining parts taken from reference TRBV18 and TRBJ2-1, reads NAGVMQNPRHLVRRRGQEARLRCSPMKGHSHVYWYRQLPEEGLKFMVYLQKENIIDESGMPKERFSAEFPKEGPSILRIQQVVRGDSAAYFCASSPRLAGNNEQFFGPGTRLTVL.

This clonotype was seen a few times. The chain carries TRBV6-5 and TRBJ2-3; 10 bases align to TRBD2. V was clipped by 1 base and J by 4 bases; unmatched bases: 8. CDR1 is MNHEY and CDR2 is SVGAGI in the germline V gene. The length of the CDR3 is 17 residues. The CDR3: CASSYYPSGSRSDTQYF. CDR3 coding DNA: TGTGCCAGCAGTTACTACCCTAGCGGGAGTAGGTCAGATACGCAGTATTTT.

The CDR3 here is CASSLTDRGVWQETQYF. The CDR3 DNA reads TGTGCCAGCAGCTTAACGGACAGGGGAGTTTGGCAAGAGACCCAGTACTTC. V and J are TRBV5-6 and TRBJ2-5; 9 bases map to TRBD1. J lost 2 bases, V lost 2 bases, and 10 bases had no gene match. Germline lookup yields CDR1 SGHDT and CDR2 YYEEEE. This CDR3 contains 17 residues.

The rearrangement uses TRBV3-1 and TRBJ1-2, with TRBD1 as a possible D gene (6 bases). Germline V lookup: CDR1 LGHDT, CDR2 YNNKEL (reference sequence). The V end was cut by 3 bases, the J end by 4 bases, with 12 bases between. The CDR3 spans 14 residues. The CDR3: CASSHSQGFYGYTF. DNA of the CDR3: TGTGCCAGCAGCCACTCACAGGGTTTCTATGGCTACACCTTC.

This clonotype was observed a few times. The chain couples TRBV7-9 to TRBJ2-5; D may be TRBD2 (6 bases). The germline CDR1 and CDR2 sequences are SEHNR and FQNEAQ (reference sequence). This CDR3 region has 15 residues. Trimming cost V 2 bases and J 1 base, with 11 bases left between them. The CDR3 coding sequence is TGTGCCAGCAGCTTAACCCCTAGCGTCCAAGAGACCCAGTACTTC. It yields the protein CASSLTPSVQETQYF.

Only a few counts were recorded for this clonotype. CDR3 DNA sequence: TGCAGTGCTGGACGGGACATGAACACTGAAGCTTTCTTT. This sequence encodes CSAGRDMNTEAFF. The V call is TRBV20-1, the J call TRBJ1-1; perhaps TRBD1 as D (6 bases). V was shortened by 5 bases and J by 0 bases, with 10 bases between the two germline ends. CDR1 and CDR2 (germline): DFQATT, SNEGSKA (reference sequence). This CDR3 has 13 amino acids.

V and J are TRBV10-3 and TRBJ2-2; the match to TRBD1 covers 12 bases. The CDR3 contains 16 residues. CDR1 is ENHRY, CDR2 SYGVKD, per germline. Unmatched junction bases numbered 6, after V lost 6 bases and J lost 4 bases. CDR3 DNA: TGTGCCATCAGCGGGACAGGGGGCTGGGGCACCGGGGAGCTGTTTTTT. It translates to CAISGTGGWGTGELFF.